What follows is one TCR beta chain and its context. The antigen this receptor binds is unknown. Base qualities are not recorded, but no much larger clone differs from it by a single base. The data were taken from a study of shared clonotypes between healthy human individuals (dated by TCRdb to 2020 to 2021). Turning to the overall study: The cohort comprised two women and a few men aged 18 to 49 years. For each donor, CD4 naive and CD4 memory were each run on three plates, CD8 naive on two plates, and CD8 memory on one plate. To estimate repertoire size and how much clonotypes are shared between individuals, the study performed deep sequencing of blood TCR repertoires from 4 to 6 healthy adults. To increase sequencing depth and limit assay-specific biases, TCR repertoire library preparation and sequencing were carried out by different laboratories using diverse techniques. Between about 0.85 and 8.9 billion PBMCs per donor were obtained by leukapheresis.

On the study overall, not on this receptor specifically: The genetic and exposure-history diversity represented was limited by the small number of donors. When several donors were compared, the shared fraction of clonotypes was around 5% for naive CD4, around 3.6% for naive CD8, about 2.4% for memory CD4, and 0.35% to 0.4% for memory CD8. Even with the large sequencing depth, rarefaction of the sorted-subset datasets indicated that sequencing was incomplete. Based on pairwise subsampling, the degree of clonotype sharing among donors was expected to be affected by sequencing depth. Larger estimated clonotype richness was generally found for naive subsets than for memory subsets. Sampling was restricted to blood, and TCR repertoires in tissue are likely to differ from TCR repertoires in blood. Compared with non-shared clonotypes, clonotypes shared by all four sorted-subset donors had higher generation probabilities.

Donors were healthy HIV-negative adults with no recently reported acute infections or vaccinations. Every donor was a Caucasian adult living in Nashville, Tennessee, USA. CD4+ T cells were enriched by magnetic negative selection; naive cells were then positively selected on CD45RA, and the negative fraction formed the memory subset. Blood was obtained by leukapheresis, after which PBMCs were separated by Ficoll-Histopaque density gradient centrifugation and cryopreserved in liquid nitrogen vapor phase. Analytical flow cytometry was used to check the purity and quantity of each magnetically sorted T cell population. Genomic DNA was isolated from every sorted fraction and measured by UV absorbance on a Nanodrop 2000c. Using the deep immunoSEQ assay, TCR CDR3 regions were amplified from genomic DNA by multiplex PCR. Extracted genomic DNA from each cell subset was spread evenly across all wells of several immunoSEQ 96-well plates, with each plate serving as a replicate. Each replicate PCR for sorted subsets received about 220 ng genomic DNA, equal to roughly 30,000 T cell genomes. Purified libraries were quantified with a Qubit 3.0 fluorometer, sized on a Bioanalyzer 2100, and re-quantified with the KAPA Library Quantification kit. Each immunoSEQ 96-well plate was sequenced on its own single-read 150-cycle Illumina NextSeq 550 flow cell. The source study handled its data this way. Because only junctional sequences without quality scores were contained in the immunoSEQ output, filtering matching that applied to full-length reads could not be performed. To assign V/J genes and CDR3, sequences were annotated using PyIR, a Python wrapper for IgBLAST v1.9, with IMGT germline references. Reads were removed for weak V/J assignments (E-value above 1e-6), missing CDR3, stop codons, out-of-frame junctions, or ambiguous translated residues. V3J clonotypes were defined by identical inferred V gene, J gene, and CDR3 amino acid sequence. The percentage overlap between two repertoires was calculated by dividing the number of shared unique clonotypes by the size of the smaller repertoire. Richness of each repertoire was evaluated using RTK rarefaction, the Chao1 estimator, and Recon v2.1 estimates of unobserved clonotypes. OLGA was used to compute generation probabilities for all TCRbeta clonotypes that the gDNA method yielded from a handful of donors. TCRdb took this table from immuneACCESS and kept in-frame rearrangements with V and J called. Such tables lack part of the clones; where checked against another copy, unresolved V genes explain under half of the gap, and the rest is unexplained. V, J and clone size are taken as reported in that table, and D and trimming were inferred from the DNA itself. This sample lists under 600,000 clones; approximately 97% were detected once. The leading ten clones occupy around 0.06% of the sample.

Sequencing was performed on naive CD4+ T cells sorted from blood. The meaning of the sample's cell subset or site label: CD45RA+ positively selected. The TCR was taken from a woman aged 30 to 39 in good health.

At the DNA level, the sequence is TGTGCCAGCAGCCCACAGCGGGAATCCACCTACGAGCAGTACTTC. It specifies CASSPQRESTYEQYF. The sequence is built from TRBV11-2 and TRBJ2-7; 7 central bases correspond to TRBD2. In the germline V gene, CDR1 corresponds to SGHAT and CDR2 to FQNNGV. V is trimmed back by 5 bases and J by 2 bases, and the junction contains 9 bases that no gene match accounts for. The CDR3, cysteine through phenylalanine, is 15 amino acids long. Kept here is only the CDR3 DNA, which spans 45 bases and is read in frame from base 1.